The next 17 T cell receptor beta chains were all read from a single sample in a study of graft-versus-host responses after intestinal transplantation. Their antigens are not known. Sequenced by immunoSEQ multiplex PCR; TCRdb stores in-frame clones only, minus some. The repertoire holds about 130,000 clones, about nine tenths seen once, with about 0.18% in the top ten. The sequencing here drew on unstimulated CD4+ T cells sorted from spleen or lymph node cells, taken before intestinal transplant. These receptors were taken from a human donor who received an intestinal transplant.

J is TRBJ1-1 and V is TRBV4-1; D unresolved. V was pared by 5 bases and J by 0 bases, with 13 bases between. The CDR3 runs to 15 residues. Germline CDR1 is MGHRA and CDR2 is YSYEKL. The CDR3 protein is CASSSGPLMNTEAFF. The DNA of the CDR3 is TGCGCCAGCAGCTCCGGCCCTTTAATGAACACTGAAGCTTTCTTT.

V usage is TRBV5-4 and J usage is TRBJ1-5, with D possibly matching TRBD1 (5 bases). Germline lookup yields CDR1 SGHNT and CDR2 YYREEE (reference sequence). The CDR3 has 14 amino acids. The V end was cut by 3 bases, the J end by 0 bases, with 7 bases between. DNA of the CDR3: TGTGCCAGCAGCTCGGGACTTAGCAATCAGCCCCAGCATTTT. This sequence encodes CASSSGLSNQPQHF.

V usage is TRBV28 and J usage is TRBJ2-1, with TRBD1 identical over 8 bases. The CDR3 spans 15 residues. V dropped 4 bases and J dropped 4; count of bases not matched to a gene: 6. Germline V CDR1 and CDR2: MDHEN, SYDVKM. The CDR3, as DNA: TGTGCCAGCAGTTCTCCCGGGACAGGATACAATGAGCAGTTCTTC. It codes for CASSSPGTGYNEQFF.

The V gene is TRBV27, the J gene TRBJ1-1; D uncertain. Germline lookup yields CDR1 MNHEY and CDR2 SMNVEV (reference sequence). V lost 0 bases, J lost 0 bases, and 8 bases lay in between. This CDR3 is 15 amino acids long. In nucleotides, the CDR3 is TGTGCCAGCAGTTTATCGAGCACAATGAACACTGAAGCTTTCTTT. Amino acids: CASSLSSTMNTEAFF.

This chain connects TRBV4-1 to TRBJ2-5; 7 bases match TRBD1. V lost 1 base to trimming and J lost 3 bases; unmatched junction nucleotides: 2. The germline V gene encodes CDR1 MGHRA and CDR2 YSYEKL. The CDR3 has 14 amino acids. DNA for the CDR3: TGCGCCAGCAGCCAAGGACAGGGTAAAGAGACCCAGTACTTC. Translating gives CASSQGQGKETQYF.

This clone has a single count. The chain uses TRBV27 and TRBJ1-4; tentatively, D is TRBD1 (6 bases). Trimming stripped 5 bases from V and 4 bases from J, with 14 bases between. The CDR3 runs to 15 residues. In germline, CDR1 is MNHEY, CDR2 SMNVEV (reference sequence). The chain's CDR3 is CASSPQAGVNEKLFF. CDR3 nucleotide sequence: TGTGCCAGCAGTCCTCAGGCAGGGGTTAATGAAAAACTGTTTTTT.

CDR3 in amino acids: CASSLNRQGRNTIYF. CDR3 sequence (DNA): TGTGCCAGCAGCTTAAATCGGCAGGGTAGAAACACCATATATTTT. V is TRBV7-2 and J is TRBJ1-3; D may be TRBD1 (5 bases). The CDR3 covers 15 residues. In germline, CDR1 is SGHTA, CDR2 FQGNSA. The germline V and J ends were trimmed by 2 bases and 5 bases, with 13 bases remaining between them.

This chain uses TRBV19 with TRBJ2-3; D is tentatively TRBD1 or TRBD2 (5 bases each). Per the germline V gene, CDR1 is LNHDA and CDR2 is SQIVND (reference sequence). This CDR3 contains 15 residues. V gave up 1 base and J gave up 2 bases, with 10 bases separating them. The CDR3 loop reads CASSIAGLFTDTQYF. Here the CDR3 DNA reads TGTGCCAGTAGTATAGCGGGGCTTTTCACAGATACGCAGTATTTT.

This chain links TRBV5-1 with TRBJ2-7; D is perhaps TRBD2 (5 bases). Germline CDR1 reads SGHRS; CDR2 reads YFSETQ. The CDR3 contains 11 residues. The V and J ends lost 5 bases and 3 bases respectively, with 6 bases between them. The CDR3 nucleotides read TGCGCCAGCAGAGGAGGCTACGAGCAGTACTTC. Residues: CASRGGYEQYF.

The chain recombines TRBV29-1 with TRBJ2-7; D may be TRBD2 (6 bases). The germline V gene encodes CDR1 SQVTM and CDR2 ANQGSEA. This CDR3 has 13 amino acids. Deletions cut 6 bases from V and 2 bases from J, with 14 bases between. DNA of the CDR3: TGCAGCGTCGCCATCGGCGGGACCTACGAGCAGTACTTC. Translated: CSVAIGGTYEQYF.

The chain is built from TRBV5-1 and TRBJ1-4, with D perhaps TRBD1 (6 bases). Per germline, CDR1 SGHRS and CDR2 YFSETQ. The CDR3 runs 15 residues. Trimming shortened V by 0 bases and J by 5 bases, and 11 bases separated the two germline ends. The CDR3 DNA follows: TGCGCCAGCAGCTTGGGGAGGGGACAAAATGAAAAACTGTTTTTT. It translates to CASSLGRGQNEKLFF.

This clone has more than one count but fewer than ten. The chain links TRBV19 to TRBJ2-4, with D unresolved. The CDR3 is 14 amino acids. Germline V gene lookup returns CDR1 LNHDA and CDR2 SQIVND (reference sequence). V dropped 3 bases and J dropped 8 bases, with 14 bases sitting between them. The CDR3 bases are TGTGCCAGTAGTATTCGGTATTCCGGGTACATTCAGTACTTC. This translates into CASSIRYSGYIQYF.

J is TRBJ2-3 and V is TRBV27, with D perhaps TRBD1 or TRBD2 (5 bases each). Germline CDR1 is MNHEY and CDR2 is SMNVEV (reference sequence). V was pared by 1 base and J by 8 bases, with 19 bases between. The length of the CDR3 is 16 residues. In DNA form, the CDR3 reads TGTGCCAGCAGTTTATTAGGACTGGGGACCCCCCCTACGCAGTATTTT. Protein: CASSLLGLGTPPTQYF.

The rearrangement links TRBV11-2 to TRBJ1-2; TRBD1 is a possible D gene (6 bases). From germline, CDR1 is SGHAT and CDR2 FQNNGV. Trimming removed 5 bases at V and 8 bases at J, with 15 bases between. This CDR3 spans 13 amino acids. The CDR3 is CASSPNRDMGYTF. The DNA for the CDR3 is TGTGCCAGCAGCCCTAACAGGGATATGGGCTACACCTTC.

The V and J genes are TRBV7-3 and TRBJ2-1; 9 bases map to TRBD2. The V gene end was trimmed by 5 bases and the J gene end by 1 base; junction bases not matched to a gene: 6. This CDR3 contains 16 residues. CDR1 SGHTA and CDR2 FQGTGA come from the germline V gene. CDR3 sequence: CASSPAGLASYNEQFF. The CDR3 region has the DNA TGTGCCAGCAGCCCCGCGGGACTAGCTTCCTACAATGAGCAGTTCTTC.

This rearrangement joins TRBV6-5 to TRBJ2-2; the D is unclear. Per the germline V gene, CDR1 is MNHEY and CDR2 is SVGAGI. The CDR3 consists of 14 residues. V was shortened by 4 bases and J by 1 base, with 7 bases between the two germline ends. In nucleotides, the CDR3 is TGTGCCAGCAGTTCCTCAGGGAACACCGGGGAGCTGTTTTTT. It specifies CASSSSGNTGELFF.

A single count supports this clone. The rearrangement joins TRBV11-3 to TRBJ2-5; possibly TRBD2 for D (10 bases). V lost 2 bases, J lost 5 bases, and 15 bases lay in between. Germline lookup yields CDR1 SGHNT and CDR2 YENEEA. The CDR3 runs to 15 residues. The CDR3 region is CASSLTSGTGETQYF. CDR3 in DNA: TGTGCCAGCAGCTTAACTAGCGGGACAGGGGAGACCCAGTACTTC. Drawing the rest from reference TRBV11-3 and TRBJ2-5, the complete variable domain is EAGVVQSPRYKIIEKKQPVAFWCNPISGHNTLYWYLQNLGQGPELLIRYENEEAVDDSQLPKDRFSAERLKGVDSTLKIQPAELGDSAVYLCASSLTSGTGETQYFGPGTRLLVL.